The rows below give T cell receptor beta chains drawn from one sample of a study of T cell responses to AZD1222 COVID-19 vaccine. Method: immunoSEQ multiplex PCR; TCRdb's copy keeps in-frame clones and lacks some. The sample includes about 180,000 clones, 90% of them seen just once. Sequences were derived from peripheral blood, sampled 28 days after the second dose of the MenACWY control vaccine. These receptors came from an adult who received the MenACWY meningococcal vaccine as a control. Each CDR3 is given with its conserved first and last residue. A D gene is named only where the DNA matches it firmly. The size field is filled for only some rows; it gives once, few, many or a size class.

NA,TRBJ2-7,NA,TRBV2,TGTGCCAGCTCCATTAGGGCCGAGCAGTACTTC,CASSIRAEQYF
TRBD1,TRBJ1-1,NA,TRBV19,TGTGCCAGTAGTATGACAGGGGCCACTGAAGCTTTCTTT,CASSMTGATEAFF
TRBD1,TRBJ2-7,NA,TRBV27,TGTGCCAGCAGCCCCTTCGGGACAGGGGCCTACGAGCAGTACTTC,CASSPFGTGAYEQYF
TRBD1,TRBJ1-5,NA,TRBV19,TGTGCCAGTAGTATGCGTCAGGGGGGGGGAAATCAGCCCCAGCATTTT,CASSMRQGGGNQPQHF
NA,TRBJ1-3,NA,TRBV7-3,TGTGCCAGCAGCTTAATCGCACCCTTCTCCGACTCTGGAAACACCATATATTTT,CASSLIAPFSDSGNTIYF
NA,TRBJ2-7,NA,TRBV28,TGTGCCAGCAGTATTCCGGGGTACTACGAGCAGTACTTC,CASSIPGYYEQYF
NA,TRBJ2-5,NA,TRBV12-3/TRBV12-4,TGTGCCAGCAGCCCCGCCCACCAAGAGACCCAGTACTTC,CASSPAHQETQYF
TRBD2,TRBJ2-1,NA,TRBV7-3,TGTGCCAGCAGCCTTTCCCGGACTAGCGGGAGGTACAATGAGCAGTTCTTC,CASSLSRTSGRYNEQFF
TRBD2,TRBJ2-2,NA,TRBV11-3,TGTGCCAGCAGCCCCAGTCTAGCGGGCGCTTTCACCGGGGAGCTGTTTTTT,CASSPSLAGAFTGELFF
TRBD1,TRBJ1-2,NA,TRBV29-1,TGCAGCGTTCGGACAGGGGGGGATAACTATGGCTACACCTTC,CSVRTGGDNYGYTF
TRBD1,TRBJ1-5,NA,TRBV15,TGTGCCACCAGCACCTTCGGGACAGGGCAGCAGCCCCAGCATTTT,CATSTFGTGQQPQHF
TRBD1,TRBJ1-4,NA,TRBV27,TGTGCCAGCAGTTTTTTAGGGGACAGGGGGTACGAAAAACTGTTTTTT,CASSFLGDRGYEKLFF
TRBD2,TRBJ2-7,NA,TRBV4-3,TGCGCCAGCAGTCTTCGGACTAGCGGACCGTACGAGCAGTACTTC,CASSLRTSGPYEQYF
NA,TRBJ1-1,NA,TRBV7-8,TGTGCCAGCAGCTCCTCCCGCCTTCCCACTGAAGCTTTCTTT,CASSSSRLPTEAFF
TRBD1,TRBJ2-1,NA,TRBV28,TGTGCCAGCAGGGGGACAGGGAGGGGTGAGCAGTTCTTC,CASRGTGRGEQFF
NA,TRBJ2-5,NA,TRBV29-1,TGCAGCGGGGGGACGGGCCCCCAAGAGACCCAGTACTTC,CSGGTGPQETQYF
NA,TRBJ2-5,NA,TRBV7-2,TGTGCCAGCAGCTCCCTGGAGACCCAGTACTTC,CASSSLETQYF
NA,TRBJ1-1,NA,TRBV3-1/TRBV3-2,TGTGCCAGCAGTACTACAGGGCTGAACACTGAAGCTTTCTTT,CASSTTGLNTEAFF
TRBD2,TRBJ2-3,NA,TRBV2,TGTGCCAGCGGGGGACTAGCGGGAGACCTCACAGATACGCAGTATTTT,CASGGLAGDLTDTQYF
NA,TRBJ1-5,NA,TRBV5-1,TGCGCCAGCTCAAGGGGCGGGGAGGGCAATCAGCCCCAGCATTTT,CASSRGGEGNQPQHF
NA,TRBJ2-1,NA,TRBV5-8,TGTGCCAGCAGCTTGTTCAGGGACAATGAGCAGTTCTTC,CASSLFRDNEQFF
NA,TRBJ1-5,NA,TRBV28,TGTGCCAGTGGGACGACCAATCAGCCCCAGCATTTT,CASGTTNQPQHF
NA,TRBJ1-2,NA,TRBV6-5,TGTGCCAGCAGCACCGGGGGATGGGGTCTCTATGGCTACACCTTC,CASSTGGWGLYGYTF
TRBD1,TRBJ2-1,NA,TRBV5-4,TGTGCCAGCAGTTCTATCCGACAGGGGGCCGATGAGCAGTTCTTC,CASSSIRQGADEQFF
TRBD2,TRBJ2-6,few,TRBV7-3,TGTGCCAGCAGTTATCTAGCGGGAGAATCGGGGGCCAACGTCCTGACTTTC,CASSYLAGESGANVLTF
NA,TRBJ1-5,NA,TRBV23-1,TGCGCCAGCAGTCACAGGAGCAATCAGCCCCAGCATTTT,CASSHRSNQPQHF
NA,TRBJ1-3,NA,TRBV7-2,TGTGCCAGCAGCTTCGGACAGACTGGAAACACCATATATTTT,CASSFGQTGNTIYF
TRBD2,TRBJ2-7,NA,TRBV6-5,TGTGCCAGCAGTTACTCGACCGGACTAGCCTACGAGCAGTACTTC,CASSYSTGLAYEQYF
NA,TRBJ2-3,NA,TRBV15,TGTGCCACCAGCGGAGACTTATATAGCACAGATACGCAGTATTTT,CATSGDLYSTDTQYF
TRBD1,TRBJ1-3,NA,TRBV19,TGTGCCAGTAGTACGGACAGGTCCTCTGGAAACACCATATATTTT,CASSTDRSSGNTIYF
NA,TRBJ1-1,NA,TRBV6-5,TGTGCCAGCAGTTACAGGGAAATAAGGCACACTGAAGCTTTCTTT,CASSYREIRHTEAFF
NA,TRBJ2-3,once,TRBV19,TGTGCCAGCGGGGAGGGGGGCACAGATACGCAGTATTTT,CASGEGGTDTQYF
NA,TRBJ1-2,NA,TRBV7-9,TGTGCCAGCAGCTTGGATCCGGAGAACACCTTC,CASSLDPENTF
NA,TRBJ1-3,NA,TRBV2,TGTGCCAGCACACCAGGCTTCTCTGGAAACACCATATATTTT,CASTPGFSGNTIYF
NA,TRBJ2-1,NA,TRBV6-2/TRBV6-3,TGTGCCAGCAGTCAAACCAAACGGAATGAGCAGTTCTTC,CASSQTKRNEQFF